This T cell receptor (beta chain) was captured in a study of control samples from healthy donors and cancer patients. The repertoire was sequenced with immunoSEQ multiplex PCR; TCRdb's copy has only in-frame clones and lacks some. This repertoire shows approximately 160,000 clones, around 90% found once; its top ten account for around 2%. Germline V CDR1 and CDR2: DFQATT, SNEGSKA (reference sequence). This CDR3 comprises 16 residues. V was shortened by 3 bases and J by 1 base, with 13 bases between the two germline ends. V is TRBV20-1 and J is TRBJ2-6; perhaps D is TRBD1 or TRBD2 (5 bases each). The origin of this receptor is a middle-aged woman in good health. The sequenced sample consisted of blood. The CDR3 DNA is TGCAGTGCTAGTGGGGCCGAGGGGTCTGGGGCCAACGTCCTGACTTTC. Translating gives CSASGAEGSGANVLTF.